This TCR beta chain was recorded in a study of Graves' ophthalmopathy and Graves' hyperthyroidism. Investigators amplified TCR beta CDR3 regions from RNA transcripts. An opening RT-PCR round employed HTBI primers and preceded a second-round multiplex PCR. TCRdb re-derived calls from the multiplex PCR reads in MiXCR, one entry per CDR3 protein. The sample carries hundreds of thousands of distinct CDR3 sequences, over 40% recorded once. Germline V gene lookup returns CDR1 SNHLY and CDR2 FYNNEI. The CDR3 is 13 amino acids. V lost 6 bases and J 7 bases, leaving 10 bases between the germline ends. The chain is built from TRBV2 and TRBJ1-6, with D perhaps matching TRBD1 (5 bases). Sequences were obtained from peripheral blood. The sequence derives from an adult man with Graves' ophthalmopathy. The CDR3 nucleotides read TGTGCCAGCAGAGAGGGACTAAATTCACCCCTCCACTTT. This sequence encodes CASREGLNSPLHF.